This T cell receptor (beta chain) was captured by sequencing in a study of blood T cell repertoires in COVID-19. Study background: Sources were T cells, B-cell-depleted T cells, or PBMCs; the material itself was cDNA or gDNA.

V was shortened by 5 bases and J by 8 bases, with 22 bases between the two germline ends. There are 15 residues in the CDR3. The germline V gene encodes CDR1 SGHKS and CDR2 YYEKEE (reference sequence). Individuals drawn from around 25 US areas were roughly 18 to 95 years old. Per the original data handling: Reference gene primer amplification gave estimated nucleated cell counts. Method: immunoSEQ multiplex PCR; TCRdb's copy keeps in-frame clones and lacks some. Clone size and the V and J calls come from that table; the DNA yielded D and trimming. The data hold 250,000 to 300,000 clones, with approximately 81% observed a single time.

The specimen was PBMCs or T cells enriched from blood (not recorded which). This chain uses TRBV5-5 with TRBJ1-2; D is undetermined. The receptor was isolated from a woman aged 45-65 years who had been exposed to COVID-19. CDR3 region: CASREKRLESSGYTF. CDR3 DNA: TGTGCCAGCAGGGAAAAAAGACTGGAGAGCTCGGGCTACACCTTC.